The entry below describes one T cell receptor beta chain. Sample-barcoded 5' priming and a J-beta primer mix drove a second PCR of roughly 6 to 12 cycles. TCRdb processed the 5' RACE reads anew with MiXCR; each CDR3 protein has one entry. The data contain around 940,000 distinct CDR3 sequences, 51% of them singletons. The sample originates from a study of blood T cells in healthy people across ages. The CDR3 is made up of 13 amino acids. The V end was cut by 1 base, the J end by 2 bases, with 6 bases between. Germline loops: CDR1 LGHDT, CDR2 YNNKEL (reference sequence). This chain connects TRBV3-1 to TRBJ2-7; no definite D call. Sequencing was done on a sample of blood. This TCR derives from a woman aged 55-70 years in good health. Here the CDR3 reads CASSQGEAYEQYF. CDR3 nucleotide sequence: TGTGCCAGCAGCCAAGGAGAAGCCTACGAGCAGTACTTC.